One sample yielded the 30 T cell receptor beta chains listed below, sequenced in a study of tumor-infiltrating lymphocytes in oesophageal squamous cell carcinoma (dated by TCRdb to about 2016). Preparation of the library involved PCR. Data came from an Illumina HiSeq 2000. TCRdb trimmed public reads at Q25 via fastp, called clones via MiXCR and kept in-frame beta chains. Each entry merges the rows of one CDR3 protein and shows their most common DNA and genes. The sample table records about 11,000 distinct CDR3 sequences; about three fifths of these occur just once. Under 45% of the sample lies in the top ten. The sample was esophageal tumor tissue. The receptors originated from a male donor with esophageal squamous cell carcinoma.

This clonotype was recorded many times. One base away lies a much larger clone, so this may be a sequencing read error. The V call is TRBV6-1, the J call TRBJ2-7, with 11 nucleotides matching TRBD1. The length of the CDR3 is 14 residues. Per germline, CDR1 MNHNS and CDR2 SASEGT. The trim removed 6 bases at V and 7 bases at J, leaving 8 bases unmatched. CDR3 nucleotides: TGTGCCAGCAGGGACAGGGGGCGTAATTTTGAGCAGTACTTC. This translates into CASRDRGRNFEQYF.

The chain combines TRBV7-2 with TRBJ2-3; TRBD2 aligns across 11 bases. V was clipped by 5 bases and J by 4 bases; unmatched bases: 8. Per the germline V gene, CDR1 is SGHTA and CDR2 is FQGNSA. This CDR3 spans 16 amino acids. The chain's CDR3 is CASSPRIAGGSDTQYF. For the CDR3, the DNA is TGTGCCAGCAGCCCCCGTATAGCGGGGGGGTCAGATACGCAGTATTTT.

This clonotype was seen a few times. Since no conserved phenylalanine or tryptophan closes the CDR3, a read error is the likely cause. Because the CDR3's place on the DNA is in doubt, the DNA is left out and the CDR3 is given as listed by TCRdb. The chain links TRBV7-2 to TRBJ2-6; the listed D gene, TRBD1, was not tested against the DNA. The germline gives CDR1 SGHTA, CDR2 FQGNSA. From its first to its last residue, the CDR3 has 17 amino acids. CDR3 sequence: CASSPDHNKGNIQYFGA.

About this clonotype itself: Without the conserved terminal phenylalanine or tryptophan, this CDR3 likely stems from a read error. The limits of the CDR3 on the DNA are not certain, so only TCRdb's listed CDR3 is given. V usage is TRBV7-2 and J usage is TRBJ1-3. Germline CDR1 is SGHTA and CDR2 is FQGNSA. The CDR3 adds up to 8 amino acids, both ends counted. Here the CDR3 reads CASSLGAL.

This clonotype turned up a few times. This rearrangement joins TRBV6-1 to TRBJ2-4; D is ambiguous. The J call may be faulty, since TRBJ2-1 better matches the DNA end. Germline-derived CDR1 and CDR2 are MNHNS and SASEGT. The CDR3 is made up of 11 amino acids. The CDR3 loop reads CASSVGNEQFF. CDR3 coding DNA: TGTGCCAGCAGTGTCGGGAATGAGCAGTTCTTC.

This clonotype was seen a handful of times. At one end the junction does not follow the germline gene, possibly because of a read error. The rearrangement joins TRBV7-2 to TRBJ2-3; D is unclear. Germline values: CDR1 SGHTA, CDR2 FQGNSA. The CDR3 spans 14 residues. The CDR3: CASSLDGSRDTQYF. CDR3 bases: TGTGCCAGCAGCTTAGATGGTAGCAGAGATACGCAGTATTTT.

This clonotype was found once. This chain joins TRBV7-2 and TRBJ2-5, with D possibly matching TRBD1 (6 bases). The tail of the sequence fits TRBJ2-7 better, so the J call may be wrong. The CDR3 has 15 amino acids. In germline, CDR1 is SGHTA, CDR2 FQGNSA. The CDR3: CASSPQFLGGYEQYF. DNA for the CDR3: TGTGCCAGCAGCCCACAGTTCCTAGGGGGCTACGAGCAGTACTTC.

This clonotype was observed many times. This chain uses TRBV7-2 with TRBJ2-1; tentatively, D is TRBD2 (6 bases). Per germline, CDR1 SGHTA and CDR2 FQGNSA. The CDR3 contains 12 residues. Trimming shortened V by 2 bases and J by 9 bases, and 8 bases separated the two germline ends. CDR3 bases: TGTGCCAGCAGCTTAACTAGCATTGAGCAGTTCTTC. Translating gives CASSLTSIEQFF.

There are many counts of this clonotype. V gene TRBV7-6 combines with J gene TRBJ2-7; D not certain. Trimming took off 5 bases at V and 6 bases at J, with 8 bases between the two ends. The CDR3 contains 11 residues. Germline CDR1 SGHVS, CDR2 FNYEAQ. This CDR3 is CASSPGGEQYF. The CDR3 DNA reads TGTGCCAGCAGCCCCGGTGGCGAGCAGTACTTC.

This clonotype was counted only a few times. This chain joins TRBV7-3 and TRBJ2-5; 7 bases match TRBD2. The J call may be in error: the DNA end matches TRBJ2-1 better. Germline CDR1 and CDR2: SGHTA and FQGTGA. The CDR3 contains 14 residues. The CDR3 DNA follows: TGTGCCAGCAGCTCATCCGGGACTACCAATGAGCAGTTCTTC. This encodes CASSSSGTTNEQFF.

The chain employs TRBV6-1 and TRBJ2-5; 12 bases match TRBD2. Trimming cost V 5 bases and J 5 bases; bases outside gene matches: 6. The CDR3 loop spans 15 amino acids. Germline loops: CDR1 MNHNS, CDR2 SASEGT. CDR3: CASSKTSGRKETQYF. CDR3 in DNA: TGTGCCAGCAGTAAAACTAGCGGGAGGAAGGAGACCCAGTACTTC.

With respect to this clonotype: The CDR3 does not close with the conserved phenylalanine or tryptophan, likely indicating a read error. Because the CDR3's place on the DNA is in doubt, the DNA is left out and the CDR3 is given as listed by TCRdb. CDR3 region: CASSFLAGPHEQYFGN. The chain links TRBV7-2 to TRBJ2-3; the D call in the table, TRBD2, was not verified against the DNA. Germline loops: CDR1 SGHTA, CDR2 FQGNSA. The CDR3 comprises 16 residues, both ends counted.

This clonotype is termed large. J is TRBJ2-3 and V is TRBV6-1; 7 bases align to TRBD1. Per germline, CDR1 MNHNS and CDR2 SASEGT. V was pared by 6 bases and J by 0 bases, with 6 bases of the junction left unmatched. The CDR3 spans 15 residues. The CDR3 is CASRIQGSSTDTQYF. The CDR3 DNA sequence: TGTGCCAGCAGGATACAGGGGTCTAGCACAGATACGCAGTATTTT.

V is TRBV11-3 and J is TRBJ2-3; D possibly matches TRBD1 or TRBD2 (6 bases each). The J call may be faulty, since TRBJ2-1 better matches the DNA end. This CDR3 comprises 16 residues. Germline V gene sequence: CDR1 SGHNT, CDR2 YENEEA. CDR3 sequence (DNA): TGTGCCAGCAGCTTTAGTGGGGGCGCGGGATACAATGAGCAGTTCTTC. It codes for CASSFSGGAGYNEQFF.

The chain joins TRBV7-3 to TRBJ2-1, with TRBD1 identical over 11 bases. The CDR3 sequence is 15 residues long. Germline CDR1 reads SGHTA; CDR2 reads FQGTGA. V was clipped by 5 bases and J by 2 bases; unmatched bases: 2. CDR3 nucleotides: TGTGCCAGCAGCCGGACAGGGGGCGCCTACAATGAGCAGTTCTTC. Translated: CASSRTGGAYNEQFF.

This clonotype was picked up many times. This chain links TRBV11-2 with TRBJ2-7, with TRBD1 matching 9 bases. V lost 4 bases to trimming and J lost 3 bases; unmatched junction nucleotides: 4. Germline V CDR1 and CDR2: SGHAT, FQNNGV. The CDR3 consists of 14 residues. CDR3 protein: CASSSGQGHYEQYF. The CDR3 bases are TGTGCCAGCAGCTCCGGACAGGGGCACTACGAGCAGTACTTC.

V is TRBV7-2 and J is TRBJ2-3, with 8 bases matching TRBD2. The DNA end lines up better with TRBJ2-7; the J call may be wrong. The V gene's germline CDR1 is SGHTA and CDR2 FQGNSA. The CDR3 is 16 amino acids. CDR3 sequence reads: CASSPVTGGTYNEQYF. In DNA form, the CDR3 reads TGTGCCAGCAGCCCTGTAACGGGGGGGACCTACAATGAGCAGTACTTC.

The CDR3 DNA reads TGTGCCAGCAGCTCCCAACCCTTCCGGACGCAGTATTTT. Its translation: CASSSQPFRTQYF. The V and J genes are TRBV7-9 and TRBJ2-3, with D unresolved. This CDR3 is 13 amino acids long. V was shortened by 4 bases and J by 9 bases, with 14 bases between the two germline ends. Germline V lookup: CDR1 SEHNR, CDR2 FQNEAQ (reference sequence). The full variable domain, in which reference TRBV7-9 and TRBJ2-3 provide the parts outside the CDR3, is DTGVSQNPRHKITKRGQNVTFRCDPISEHNRLYWYRQTLGQGPEFLTYFQNEAQLEKSRLLSDRFSAERPKGSFSTLEIQRTEQGDSAMYLCASSSQPFRTQYFGPGTRLTVL.

The V gene is TRBV28, the J gene TRBJ1-2; no firm D call. CDR1 and CDR2 (germline): MDHEN, SYDVKM. Trimming cost V 3 bases and J 4 bases, with 15 bases left between them. CDR3 length equals 15 residues. The CDR3 DNA sequence: TGTGCCAGCAGTTTTTTGTCGAGGTTCGGCTATGGCTACACCTTC. Protein sequence: CASSFLSRFGYGYTF.

The J gene is TRBJ2-4, the V gene TRBV7-8; 8 positions match TRBD2. The last part of the DNA fits TRBJ2-1 better; the J call may be wrong. Germline CDR1 is SGHVS and CDR2 is FQNEAQ. The length of the CDR3 is 16 residues. CDR3 nucleotide sequence: TGTGCCAGCAGCTTAGCGAGCGGGAGATCCTACAATGAGCAGTTCTTC. Encoded protein: CASSLASGRSYNEQFF.

The V gene is TRBV12-3 or TRBV12-4, the J gene TRBJ2-3; 7 bases match TRBD1. The length of the CDR3 is 16 residues. Trimming removed 4 bases from V and 3 bases from J; junction bases left unmatched: 10. The CDR3 DNA reads TGTGCCAGCAGTTCAAGAGGGGGCTTGAGGACAGATACGCAGTATTTT. Translated, it gives CASSSRGGLRTDTQYF.

This rearrangement joins TRBV30 to TRBJ2-6, with D tentatively TRBD1 or TRBD2 (5 bases each). Germline assignment: CDR1 GTSNPN and CDR2 SVGIG (reference sequence). V was cut by 2 bases and J by 2 bases, with 13 bases left in between. The CDR3 covers 16 residues. Written as DNA, the CDR3 is TGTGCCTGGAGTCCCCCGGGGCGCGCTGGGGCCAACGTCCTGACTTTC. Translation: CAWSPPGRAGANVLTF.

The V call is TRBV6-8, the J call TRBJ2-7, with D uncertain. Germline lookup yields CDR1 MNHGY and CDR2 SAAAGT. Trimming removed 6 bases from V and 6 bases from J, with 9 bases in between. The CDR3 spans 11 residues. The CDR3 DNA is TGTGCCAGCAGGCGCAAGGGCGAGCAGTACTTC. Translating it yields CASRRKGEQYF.

This chain's CDR3 is CASIIDPGAYNEQFF. For the CDR3, the DNA is TGCGCCAGCATAATAGACCCTGGAGCCTACAATGAGCAGTTCTTC. The rearrangement links TRBV5-1 to TRBJ2-1; D remains ambiguous. CDR3 length equals 15 residues. Trimming shortened V by 6 bases and J by 2 bases, and 15 bases separated the two germline ends. CDR1 and CDR2 (germline): SGHRS, YFSETQ.

The gene calls are TRBV7-2 and TRBJ2-5; D might be TRBD1 (5 bases). The germline V and J ends were trimmed by 2 bases and 4 bases, with 14 bases remaining between them. There are 15 residues in the CDR3. Germline lookup yields CDR1 SGHTA and CDR2 FQGNSA. The CDR3 loop is CASSLTGSRAETQYF. The CDR3 coding sequence is TGTGCCAGCAGCTTAACAGGCTCTCGTGCAGAGACCCAGTACTTC.

Points on this clonotype: This is likely a read error, given that the CDR3 carries no conserved phenylalanine or tryptophan at its end. It is unclear where the CDR3 begins or ends on the DNA, so no DNA is shown, and the CDR3 is as TCRdb lists it. This sequence joins TRBV7-8 and TRBJ2-3; the table's D call of TRBD2 was not tested on the DNA. The CDR3 is made up of 14 amino acids, end residues included. The germline CDR1 and CDR2 sequences are SGHVS and FQNEAQ. Here the CDR3 reads CASRTGPYEQYFGP.

Concerning this clonotype itself: One junction end disagrees with the germline gene, perhaps due to a read error. The V call is TRBV5-3, the J call TRBJ2-5; D perhaps matches TRBD2 (6 bases). The closer fit of TRBJ2-7 to the DNA end suggests the J call may be wrong. TRBV5-3 is noted as an ORF with a role that remains uncertain. The CDR3 totals 14 residues. This CDR3 is CASSLPGTLYEQYF. Written as DNA, the CDR3 is TGTGCCAGCAGCTTGCCCGGGACTCTCTACGAGCAGTACTTC.

This clonotype was detected ten times or more. The V call is TRBV24-1, the J call TRBJ2-6; 15 bases line up with TRBD2. V was pared by 4 bases and J by 5 bases, with 2 bases of the junction left unmatched. The CDR3 covers 17 residues. From germline, CDR1 is KGHDR and CDR2 SFDVKD. CDR3 sequence reads: CATSEGLAGGWANVLTF. The DNA of the CDR3 is TGTGCCACCAGTGAAGGACTAGCGGGGGGGTGGGCCAACGTCCTGACTTTC.

V is TRBV11-2 and J is TRBJ2-3, with 9 bases identical to TRBD2. J gave up 4 bases and V 3 bases, and 11 bases lay outside the gene matches. CDR1 is SGHAT and CDR2 is FQNNGV in the germline V gene. The CDR3 runs 17 residues. CDR3 coding DNA: TGTGCCAGCAGCTTCCGTGGCGGGAGGGGGAACGCAGATACGCAGTATTTT. Its translation: CASSFRGGRGNADTQYF.

The chain carries TRBV11-3 and TRBJ2-7; the D is unclear. The CDR3 is 10 residues long. Germline CDR1 SGHNT, CDR2 YENEEA. Trimming stripped 5 bases from V and 10 bases from J, with 9 bases between. The CDR3 spells CASSPWAQYF. The CDR3 DNA is TGTGCCAGCAGCCCATGGGCCCAGTACTTC.